The 27 T cell receptor beta chains given below trace back to one sample, sequenced in a study of blood T cell repertoires in COVID-19 (dated by TCRdb to about 2020). Library preparation used the immunoSEQ multiplex PCR assay. TCRdb holds this immuneACCESS table with in-frame rearrangements only. Some clones are missing; in checked studies, unresolved V genes explain under half, and the rest has no known cause. The sample table contains 20,000 or so clones; only one count was recorded for roughly nine tenths of them. The ten largest account for roughly a sixth of the sample. Sequencing was performed on peripheral blood. Receptors originate from a man aged 65 to 79 with acute or convalescent COVID-19.

The J gene is TRBJ2-2, the V gene TRBV9; 11 bases match TRBD2. The length of the CDR3 is 16 residues. Germline V gene lookup returns CDR1 SGDLS and CDR2 YYNGEE. Trimming removed 0 bases from V and 4 bases from J; junction bases left unmatched: 2. Written as DNA, the CDR3 is TGTGCCAGCAGCGTAGATACTAGCGGGAGCACCGGGGAGCTGTTTTTT. Translation: CASSVDTSGSTGELFF.

The chain uses TRBV2 and TRBJ2-4; TRBD2 might be the D (5 bases). The V gene lost 7 bases and the J gene lost 0 bases, with 13 bases spanning the gap. The CDR3 is made up of 15 amino acids. Germline CDR1 reads SNHLY; CDR2 reads FYNNEI. CDR3 bases: TGTGCCAGCACAGTAGAGGGCCGAGCCAAAAACATTCAGTACTTC. Its translation is CASTVEGRAKNIQYF.

The chain employs TRBV7-8 and TRBJ1-1; D remains ambiguous. V was clipped by 3 bases and J by 2 bases, with 4 bases between them. Germline CDR1 reads SGHVS; CDR2 reads FQNEAQ. The CDR3 runs to 12 residues. The CDR3 loop is CASSFSNTEAFF. The CDR3 nucleotides read TGTGCCAGCAGCTTCAGTAACACTGAAGCTTTCTTT.

The J gene is TRBJ2-3, the V gene TRBV7-2; D gene unclear. V gave up 5 bases and J gave up 4 bases, with 10 bases separating them. This CDR3 comprises 13 residues. Germline-derived CDR1 and CDR2 are SGHTA and FQGNSA. The CDR3 protein is CASSPRQADTQYF. CDR3 sequence (DNA): TGTGCCAGCAGCCCTCGGCAGGCAGATACGCAGTATTTT.

This rearrangement joins TRBV5-5 to TRBJ2-7, with D unresolved. Trimming removed 6 bases at V and 2 bases at J, with 15 bases between. The CDR3 loop spans 14 amino acids. Germline lookup yields CDR1 SGHKS and CDR2 YYEKEE (reference sequence). For the CDR3, the DNA is TGTGCCAGCATCCTGGTCGGCAGGACCTACGAGCAGTACTTC. Residues: CASILVGRTYEQYF.

This chain joins TRBV6-4 and TRBJ2-3; D gene unclear. The V and J ends lost 3 bases and 6 bases respectively, with 10 bases between them. From germline, CDR1 is MRHNA and CDR2 SNTAGT. The CDR3 spans 13 residues. For the CDR3, the DNA is TGTGCCAGCAGTGATCCCAACACGGATACGCAGTATTTT. Its protein is CASSDPNTDTQYF.

The CDR3 DNA is TGTGCCACCAGTGATCCCGGGACTAGCGGGAGCAATGAGCAGTTCTTC. It codes for CATSDPGTSGSNEQFF. The chain carries TRBV24-1 and TRBJ2-1, with TRBD2 matching over 14 bases. Trimming cost V 3 bases and J 6 bases; bases outside gene matches: 3. Per germline, CDR1 KGHDR and CDR2 SFDVKD. The CDR3 spans 16 residues.

The V and J genes are TRBV5-5 and TRBJ1-2; TRBD1 matches 7 bases. V shed 0 bases and J 7 bases; nucleotides not matched to a gene: 9. Germline V gives CDR1 SGHKS, CDR2 YYEKEE (reference sequence). There are 15 residues in the CDR3. This CDR3 reads CASSLAWKGGVGYTF. Written as DNA, the CDR3 is TGTGCCAGCAGCTTGGCCTGGAAAGGGGGCGTTGGCTACACCTTC.

The rearrangement joins TRBV19 to TRBJ1-5; 7 bases align to TRBD1. V lost 5 bases, J lost 5 bases, and 6 bases stayed unmatched. CDR1 LNHDA and CDR2 SQIVND come from the germline V gene (reference sequence). CDR3 length: 14 residues. In nucleotides, the CDR3 is TGTGCCAGTAGTTTGACAGGGTTCCATCAGCCCCAGCATTTT. Translation: CASSLTGFHQPQHF.

In its sample, this clone was seen once. The genes are TRBV4-2 and TRBJ1-1; 8 bases match TRBD1. The CDR3 is made up of 15 amino acids. The J segment lost 5 bases and the V segment lost 0 bases, leaving 5 bases of the junction unmatched. Germline V gene data show CDR1 as LGHNA and CDR2 as YNFKEQ. CDR3 sequence: CASSQETQGGTEAFF. DNA for the CDR3: TGTGCCAGCAGCCAAGAAACACAGGGGGGGACTGAAGCTTTCTTT.

Only one count was recorded for this clone. The chain recombines TRBV4-1 with TRBJ2-3, with D perhaps matching TRBD2 (6 bases). The V and J ends lost 3 bases and 0 bases respectively, with 7 bases between them. Germline-derived CDR1 and CDR2 are MGHRA and YSYEKL. This CDR3 is 14 amino acids long. The CDR3 DNA is TGCGCCAGCAGCCAGGGGACTAGCACAGATACGCAGTATTTT. This sequence encodes CASSQGTSTDTQYF.

The chain carries TRBV4-3 and TRBJ2-1, with D uncertain. The germline gives CDR1 LGHNA, CDR2 YSLEER. V lost 0 bases and J lost 2, with 14 bases in between. The CDR3 has 17 residues. The CDR3 reads CASSQETGTGPYNEQFF. In nucleotides, the CDR3 is TGCGCCAGCAGCCAAGAAACCGGAACTGGGCCCTACAATGAGCAGTTCTTC.

This clone has only one observation. The V and J genes are TRBV5-1 and TRBJ2-3, with 7 nucleotides matching TRBD2. The CDR3 has 15 residues. Germline values: CDR1 SGHRS, CDR2 YFSETQ. V lost 2 bases to trimming and J lost 4 bases; unmatched junction nucleotides: 7. The CDR3 bases are TGCGCCAGCAGCTTCGGCGGGAGTTCGTCAGATACGCAGTATTTT. Residues: CASSFGGSSSDTQYF.

The genes are TRBV4-3 and TRBJ2-1; the match to TRBD1 covers 9 bases. The CDR3 spans 15 residues. Germline CDR1 LGHNA, CDR2 YSLEER. Germline trimming cut 1 base from V and 4 bases from J; bases unmatched to any gene: 2. The CDR3 DNA is TGCGCCAGCAGCCAAGTAGGGACAGGGTACAATGAGCAGTTCTTC. This sequence encodes CASSQVGTGYNEQFF.

This clone was detected only once. The V gene is TRBV4-3, the J gene TRBJ2-2; 13 bases are shared with TRBD2. The CDR3 contains 17 residues. Germline CDR1 LGHNA, CDR2 YSLEER. With V trimmed by 5 bases and J by 1 base, 4 bases remained unmatched. This CDR3 reads CASSGLAGAGNTGELFF. The DNA for the CDR3 is TGCGCCAGCAGCGGACTAGCGGGAGCGGGGAACACCGGGGAGCTGTTTTTT.

This clone is medium-sized by share. The chain combines TRBV27 with TRBJ2-3, with TRBD2 identical over 10 bases. The CDR3 has 14 residues. Germline V gives CDR1 MNHEY, CDR2 SMNVEV (reference sequence). The V segment lost 5 bases and the J segment 6 bases; nucleotides outside the gene matches: 5. The CDR3 sequence: CASSQREGRDTQYF. In DNA form, the CDR3 reads TGTGCCAGCAGTCAGCGGGAGGGCCGGGATACGCAGTATTTT.

The chain links TRBV7-2 to TRBJ2-5; D remains unclear. V lost 7 bases to trimming and J lost 4 bases, with 7 bases between them. Germline CDR1 reads SGHTA; CDR2 reads FQGNSA. This CDR3 region has 11 residues. As DNA, the CDR3 is TGTGCCAGCACGAGAGTAGAGACCCAGTACTTC. This sequence encodes CASTRVETQYF.

The CDR3 coding sequence is TGTGCCAGCACCGCACCAGGGTTTGGTGGCTACACCTTC. This gives the protein CASTAPGFGGYTF. The J gene is TRBJ1-2, the V gene TRBV6-5; tentatively, D is TRBD1 (5 bases). The V end lost 7 bases, the J end lost 7 bases, and 16 bases lay between the germline ends. CDR3 length: 13 residues. CDR1 is MNHEY, CDR2 SVGAGI, per germline.

CDR3 amino acids: CASSQGSSYEQYF. CDR3 nucleotides: TGTGCCAGCAGCCAAGGCAGCTCCTACGAGCAGTACTTC. This chain joins TRBV3-1 (or the pseudogene TRBV3-2) and TRBJ2-7; D uncertain. The CDR3 totals 13 residues. V was shortened by 1 base and J by 0 bases, with 4 bases between the two germline ends. Per germline, CDR1 LGHDT and CDR2 YNNKEL (reference sequence).

V usage is TRBV5-5 and J usage is TRBJ2-3; TRBD1 aligns across 10 bases. Germline CDR1 reads SGHKS; CDR2 reads YYEKEE (reference sequence). The V segment lost 3 bases and the J segment 5 bases; nucleotides outside the gene matches: 3. This CDR3 region has 14 residues. CDR3 residues: CASSSGTGVDTQYF. CDR3 DNA sequence: TGTGCCAGCAGCTCCGGGACAGGGGTAGATACGCAGTATTTT.

This chain uses TRBV5-1 with TRBJ2-5; 9 bases are a match to TRBD1. The V gene's germline CDR1 is SGHRS and CDR2 YFSETQ. The CDR3 extends over 14 amino acids. The ends lost 4 bases at V and 2 bases at J; junction bases unmatched: 3. The CDR3 DNA reads as TGCGCCAGCAGCCGCGGGACAGGGCAAGAGACCCAGTACTTC. Its protein is CASSRGTGQETQYF.

V gene TRBV2 combines with J gene TRBJ2-3; 11 bases fit TRBD2. Losses at the gene ends were 6 bases for V and 4 bases for J; bases not matched to a gene: 9. Germline-derived CDR1 and CDR2 are SNHLY and FYNNEI. The CDR3 covers 16 residues. CDR3 amino acids: CASSPGLAVQADTQYF. Written as DNA, the CDR3 is TGTGCCAGCAGCCCGGGACTAGCGGTACAAGCAGATACGCAGTATTTT. Based on the CDR3 plus reference TRBV2 and TRBJ2-3, the full variable domain is EPEVTQTPSHQVTQMGQEVILRCVPISNHLYFYWYRQILGQKVEFLVSFYNNEISEKSEIFDDQFSVERPDGSNFTLKIRSTKLEDSAMYFCASSPGLAVQADTQYFGPGTRLTVL.

V and J are TRBV19 and TRBJ1-2, with D unclear. This CDR3 comprises 13 residues. Germline-derived CDR1 and CDR2 are LNHDA and SQIVND (reference sequence). Trimming took 5 bases from V and 4 from J, leaving 11 bases between them. CDR3 DNA: TGTGCCAGTAGTCTGAGGGCGGCCTATGGCTACACCTTC. It codes for CASSLRAAYGYTF. Complete variable domain (other parts from reference TRBV19 and TRBJ1-2): DGGITQSPKYLFRKEGQNVTLSCEQNLNHDAMYWYRQDPGQGLRLIYYSQIVNDFQKGDIAEGYSVSREKKESFPLTVTSAQKNPTAFYLCASSLRAAYGYTFGSGTRLTVV.

V usage is TRBV9 and J usage is TRBJ2-3; possibly TRBD1 for D (5 bases). CDR1 is SGDLS, CDR2 YYNGEE, per germline. Trimming left V 3 bases short and J 0 bases short, with 8 bases between. The CDR3 loop spans 14 amino acids. CDR3 DNA sequence: TGTGCCAGCAGCGCACAGGCTAGCACAGATACGCAGTATTTT. This encodes CASSAQASTDTQYF.

The genes are TRBV12-5 and TRBJ2-7, with D perhaps TRBD1 (6 bases). Trimming stripped 8 bases from V and 4 bases from J, with 12 bases between. Germline CDR1 reads LGHNT; CDR2 reads FRNRAP. The CDR3 is 12 residues long. The CDR3 DNA reads as TGTGCTAGTAGTCAGGGGTGGTACGAGCAGTACTTC. Amino acids: CASSQGWYEQYF.

This chain links TRBV7-2 with TRBJ2-5; 9 nucleotides agree with TRBD2. The CDR3 loop spans 16 amino acids. Trimming at V came to 5 bases and at J to 4 bases, leaving 11 bases not matched to a gene. From germline, CDR1 is SGHTA and CDR2 FQGNSA. DNA for the CDR3: TGTGCCAGCAGCCGGAACCTAGCGGGACCCCCAGAGACCCAGTACTTC. Translating gives CASSRNLAGPPETQYF.

The chain combines TRBV11-2 with TRBJ1-4; the D gene is possibly TRBD1 (6 bases). V lost 0 bases, J lost 13 bases, and 12 bases lay in between. Germline CDR1 reads SGHAT; CDR2 reads FQNNGV. The CDR3 extends over 13 amino acids. Written as DNA, the CDR3 is TGTGCCAGCAGCTTAGATGGCAGGGGTGGACTGTTTTTT. As protein: CASSLDGRGGLFF.